The 31 T cell receptor beta chains below all came from one sample that was sequenced in a study of blood T cells in healthy people across ages. A second about 7 to 11 cycle PCR used barcoded and J-beta primers. TCRdb ran MiXCR on the 5' RACE reads and lists one entry per CDR3 protein. The table has roughly 560,000 distinct CDR3 sequences, 20% to 30% seen once. In addition, the sample was reused for a study of T cells of mothers and their children.

The specimen sequenced was blood. The receptors derive from a boy aged 10-17 years in good health.

This clonotype was observed at least ten times. V and J are TRBV4-3 and TRBJ2-7; TRBD2 matches 10 bases. With 3 bases clipped from V and 3 bases from J, the junction kept 11 bases outside the gene matches. Germline V gene data show CDR1 as LGHNA and CDR2 as YSLEER. The CDR3 runs to 17 residues. The CDR3: CASSQAYLAGDLYEQYF. CDR3 coding DNA: TGCGCCAGCAGCCAGGCCTATCTAGCGGGGGACCTCTACGAGCAGTACTTC.

The J gene is TRBJ1-2, the V gene TRBV2, with no clear D. The CDR3 has 12 amino acids. Germline loops: CDR1 SNHLY, CDR2 FYNNEI. Trimming took off 4 bases at V and 8 bases at J, with 11 bases between the two ends. The CDR3 here is CASSGDMGGYTF. In DNA, the CDR3 is TGTGCCAGCAGTGGGGATATGGGAGGCTACACCTTC. Together with reference TRBV2 and TRBJ1-2, the CDR3 gives the full variable domain: EPEVTQTPSHQVTQMGQEVILRCVPISNHLYFYWYRQILGQKVEFLVSFYNNEISEKSEIFDDQFSVERPDGSNFTLKIRSTKLEDSAMYFCASSGDMGGYTFGSGTRLTVV.

This clonotype was observed a few times. J is TRBJ2-1 and V is TRBV12-3 or TRBV12-4; D is perhaps TRBD1 or TRBD2 (5 bases each). Judging by the DNA end, TRBJ2-5 fits better; the J call may be wrong. The CDR3 runs to 14 residues. The CDR3 here is CASSLTGAWETQYF. The CDR3 DNA reads as TGTGCCAGCAGTTTAACCGGGGCGTGGGAGACCCAGTACTTC.

This clonotype was counted between two and nine times. The rearrangement uses TRBV6-1 and TRBJ2-5, with D hard to call. Germline V gene data show CDR1 as MNHNS and CDR2 as SASEGT. The CDR3 sequence is 13 residues long. Trimming removed 5 bases from V and 2 bases from J, with 9 bases in between. The CDR3: CASSTLPQETQYF. DNA for the CDR3: TGTGCCAGCAGTACACTTCCGCAAGAGACCCAGTACTTC.

This clonotype was counted only a few times. This chain links TRBV13 with TRBJ2-1, with D hard to call. V gave up 1 base and J gave up 6 bases, with 7 bases separating them. The CDR3 runs to 13 residues. CDR1 is PRHDT, CDR2 FYEKMQ, per germline (reference sequence). CDR3 nucleotide sequence: TGTGCCAGCAGCTTAGAACGCGTCAATGAGCAGTTCTTC. It translates to CASSLERVNEQFF.

The gene calls are TRBV28 and TRBJ1-1; perhaps TRBD1 as D (6 bases). The germline gives CDR1 MDHEN, CDR2 SYDVKM. This CDR3 contains 13 residues. Trimming shortened V by 3 bases and J by 9 bases, and 14 bases separated the two germline ends. In DNA, the CDR3 is TGTGCCAGCAGTTTCCCCTCCGGGACACAAGCTTTCTTT. Protein sequence: CASSFPSGTQAFF.

The rearrangement links TRBV20-1 to TRBJ2-1, with D possibly TRBD1 on 7 matching bases. Per the germline V gene, CDR1 is DFQATT and CDR2 is SNEGSKA (reference sequence). This CDR3 is 14 amino acids long. Trimming shortened V by 6 bases and J by 3 bases, and 15 bases separated the two germline ends. In DNA, the CDR3 is TGCAGTGCCCTTTGGCAGGGGGGCTACAATGAGCAGTTCTTC. Translation: CSALWQGGYNEQFF.

This clonotype has a count of ten or more. The genes are TRBV6-6 and TRBJ2-2, with TRBD1 matching over 7 bases. V was pared by 0 bases and J by 13 bases, with 5 bases of the junction left unmatched. Germline V gene data show CDR1 as MNHNY and CDR2 as SVGAGI (reference sequence). This CDR3 has 13 amino acids. This CDR3 is CASSYSTGVGLFF. The CDR3 region has the DNA TGTGCCAGCAGTTACTCCACAGGGGTGGGGCTGTTTTTT.

There are a few counts of this clonotype. The V call is TRBV7-9, the J call TRBJ2-7; weak D call: TRBD2 (6 bases). The CDR3 totals 15 residues. V was clipped by 4 bases and J by 7 bases, with 20 bases between them. CDR1 is SEHNR and CDR2 is FQNEAQ in the germline V gene (reference sequence). The CDR3 region is CASSSVGGPVLEQYF. The CDR3 DNA sequence: TGTGCCAGCAGCTCCGTGGGGGGTCCCGTATTGGAGCAGTACTTC.

This clonotype appeared a few times. This sequence joins TRBV20-1 and TRBJ1-5, with a possible D match to TRBD1 (5 bases). Germline V gives CDR1 DFQATT, CDR2 SNEGSKA (reference sequence). This CDR3 has 14 amino acids. V lost 5 bases, J lost 4 bases, and 15 bases lay in between. This CDR3 is CSALRSRDNQPQHF. The CDR3 bases are TGCAGTGCTCTACGGAGCAGGGATAATCAGCCCCAGCATTTT.

This rearrangement joins TRBV20-1 to TRBJ2-7, with 9 bases that match TRBD2. Germline trimming cut 1 base from V and 4 bases from J; bases unmatched to any gene: 14. CDR1 and CDR2 (germline): DFQATT, SNEGSKA (reference sequence). This CDR3 is 17 amino acids long. Here the CDR3 DNA reads TGCAGTGCTAGAGCAGCGGGGGGCCAGGGAACTTTATACGAGCAGTACTTC. Translated, it gives CSARAAGGQGTLYEQYF.

This clonotype was picked up a small number of times. The chain recombines TRBV12-3 or TRBV12-4 with TRBJ2-5, with TRBD1 as a possible D gene (5 bases). V gave up 3 bases and J gave up 4 bases, with 15 bases separating them. The length of the CDR3 is 15 residues. The CDR3 loop is CASSFRQGASETQYF. CDR3 DNA sequence: TGTGCCAGCAGTTTTCGCCAGGGTGCTTCAGAGACCCAGTACTTC.

This chain links TRBV7-6 with TRBJ2-3, with 7 bases that match TRBD1. Germline loops: CDR1 SGHVS, CDR2 FNYEAQ. CDR3 size: 15 residues. This chain's CDR3 is CSNSLGTASSGTQYF. For the CDR3, the DNA is TGTTCCAACAGCTTGGGGACAGCCTCCTCGGGTACGCAGTATTTT.

This sequence joins TRBV7-2 and TRBJ2-7; D gene unclear. CDR1 and CDR2 from the germline V gene are SGHTA and FQGNSA. V lost 4 bases and J 3 bases, leaving 10 bases between the germline ends. The CDR3 is 13 residues long. The CDR3 here is CASSSDAYYEQYF. Written as DNA, the CDR3 is TGTGCCAGCAGCTCAGACGCCTACTACGAGCAGTACTTC.

This clonotype was observed many times. The chain joins TRBV11-3 to TRBJ2-3, with TRBD2 matching over 8 bases. V lost 5 bases to trimming and J lost 0 bases; unmatched junction nucleotides: 4. Germline loops: CDR1 SGHNT, CDR2 YENEEA. The CDR3 is made up of 15 amino acids. CDR3 sequence: CASSLAGLSTDTQYF. The CDR3 nucleotides are TGTGCCAGCAGCCTAGCGGGCCTGAGCACAGATACGCAGTATTTT.

The sample holds a few counts of this clonotype. The V gene is TRBV20-1, the J gene TRBJ1-2, with 7 bases matching TRBD1. Germline V gives CDR1 DFQATT, CDR2 SNEGSKA (reference sequence). CDR3 length: 12 residues. V was clipped by 3 bases and J by 13 bases; unmatched bases: 11. CDR3 in DNA: TGCAGTGCTAGCCCAGCGAACGCAGGGGGCACCTTC. It encodes CSASPANAGGTF.

Turning to this clonotype: The junction does not match germline at one end; this may be a read error. The V call is TRBV7-6, the J call TRBJ2-5, with unresolved D. CDR1 is SGHVS and CDR2 is FNYEAQ in the germline V gene. The length of the CDR3 is 13 residues. DNA for the CDR3: TGTGCCGGCAGCTTCTCGGCTATCGAGACCCGGTACTTC. This translates into CAGSFSAIETRYF.

This clonotype occurred a few times. The V and J genes are TRBV5-6 and TRBJ2-5; TRBD2 is a possible D gene (5 bases). Germline V gene data show CDR1 as SGHDT and CDR2 as YYEEEE. The CDR3 runs to 17 residues. V lost 4 bases and J lost 1, with 20 bases in between. The CDR3 region is CASSVSERAKGQETQYF. The CDR3, as DNA: TGTGCCAGCAGCGTGAGCGAGAGGGCTAAAGGCCAAGAGACCCAGTACTTC.

This chain's CDR3 is CASSGGQAFYGYTF. The CDR3 coding sequence is TGTGCCAGCAGCGGGGGACAGGCCTTCTATGGCTACACCTTC. The rearrangement joins TRBV6-5 to TRBJ1-2, with TRBD1 matching 8 bases. Trimming removed 6 bases from V and 4 bases from J; junction bases left unmatched: 7. CDR3 length: 14 residues. Per germline, CDR1 MNHEY and CDR2 SVGAGI.

This clonotype showed up just a few times. The conserved final phenylalanine or tryptophan is absent from the CDR3, which likely points to a read error. The J gene is TRBJ2-7, the V gene TRBV5-1, with 7 bases identical to TRBD2. V gave up 4 bases and J gave up 5 bases; unmatched junction bases: 9. Germline V lookup: CDR1 SGHRS, CDR2 YFSETQ. The CDR3 has 14 residues. The CDR3 sequence is CASSMRPGGNEQYL. The CDR3 nucleotides read TGCGCCAGCAGCATGCGTCCGGGAGGAAACGAGCAGTACCTC.

The V call is TRBV20-1, the J call TRBJ2-7; D gene uncertain. Germline V gene data show CDR1 as DFQATT and CDR2 as SNEGSKA (reference sequence). The CDR3 runs 11 residues. V was cut by 4 bases and J by 3 bases, with 7 bases left in between. This CDR3 is CSANYGYEQYF. CDR3 in DNA: TGCAGTGCTAACTACGGCTACGAGCAGTACTTC.

The chain employs TRBV7-2 and TRBJ2-2; maybe TRBD2 (5 bases). The CDR3 extends over 13 amino acids. The V end lost 10 bases, the J end lost 0 bases, and 9 bases lay between the germline ends. Germline CDR1 reads SGHTA; CDR2 reads FQGNSA. CDR3 residues: CAKRASNTGELFF. The CDR3 bases are TGTGCCAAGAGGGCTTCGAACACCGGGGAGCTGTTTTTT.

V gene TRBV2 combines with J gene TRBJ1-1; D unresolved. The ends were cut back, 0 bases at V and 4 bases at J, with 12 bases in the middle. This CDR3 has 15 amino acids. The germline gives CDR1 SNHLY, CDR2 FYNNEI. In DNA form, the CDR3 reads TGTGCCAGCAGTGAAGCAGAGGGCGTTGGCACTGAAGCTTTCTTT. Translation: CASSEAEGVGTEAFF.

This clonotype was detected a few times. The V and J genes are TRBV20-1 and TRBJ2-5; perhaps TRBD1 as D (6 bases). The ends were cut back, 1 base at V and 0 bases at J, with 9 bases in the middle. Germline V lookup: CDR1 DFQATT, CDR2 SNEGSKA (reference sequence). This CDR3 has 14 residues. The CDR3 bases are TGCAGTGCTAGAGGGACAGTAAACCAAGAGACCCAGTACTTC. Residues: CSARGTVNQETQYF.

This clonotype was counted only a few times. This rearrangement joins TRBV4-3 to TRBJ2-7; 9 positions match TRBD1. V shed 3 bases and J 4 bases; nucleotides not matched to a gene: 7. The CDR3 runs to 15 residues. Germline V gene data show CDR1 as LGHNA and CDR2 as YSLEER. The CDR3 protein is CASSQALGQGYEQYF. The CDR3 DNA reads as TGCGCCAGCAGCCAGGCTTTGGGACAGGGATACGAGCAGTACTTC.

This clonotype was observed a handful of times. The chain couples TRBV28 to TRBJ2-5, with a weak D call TRBD2 (6 bases). The CDR3 consists of 13 residues. The V end lost 5 bases, the J end lost 0 bases, and 7 bases lay between the germline ends. Germline V CDR1 and CDR2: MDHEN, SYDVKM. CDR3 sequence reads: CASSTGDQETQYF. CDR3 coding DNA: TGTGCCAGCAGTACGGGGGACCAAGAGACCCAGTACTTC. The full variable domain, rest sourced from reference TRBV28 and TRBJ2-5, is DVKVTQSSRYLVKRTGEKVFLECVQDMDHENMFWYRQDPGLGLRLIYFSYDVKMKEKGDIPEGYSVSREKKERFSLILESASTNQTSMYLCASSTGDQETQYFGPGTRLLVL.

The chain carries TRBV20-1 and TRBJ1-2, with D unresolved. CDR1 is DFQATT, CDR2 SNEGSKA, per germline (reference sequence). This CDR3 has 13 residues. V lost 3 bases to trimming and J lost 7 bases, with 15 bases between them. CDR3 protein: CSARVTSGLGYTF. DNA for the CDR3: TGCAGTGCTAGGGTGACGTCTGGCCTTGGCTACACCTTC.

This clonotype was counted once. CDR3: CASRSQKVDYQETQYF. Here the CDR3 DNA reads TGTGCCAGCAGGAGCCAGAAGGTGGATTACCAAGAGACCCAGTACTTC. The chain combines TRBV28 with TRBJ2-5; D is ambiguous. Germline V gene lookup returns CDR1 MDHEN and CDR2 SYDVKM. This CDR3 is built from 16 residues. V lost 6 bases, J lost 0 bases, and 17 bases lay in between.

The V and J genes are TRBV20-1 and TRBJ1-2; 7 nucleotides match TRBD1. The CDR3 is 14 amino acids. Germline lookup yields CDR1 DFQATT and CDR2 SNEGSKA (reference sequence). J lost 3 bases, V lost 5 bases, and 9 bases had no gene match. The CDR3 sequence: CSAQTGMRHYGYTF. The CDR3 DNA sequence: TGCAGTGCTCAGACAGGGATGAGGCACTATGGCTACACCTTC.

The chain carries TRBV28 and TRBJ2-7; the D gene is possibly TRBD2 (5 bases). This CDR3 is built from 15 residues. The V gene lost 4 bases and the J gene lost 4 bases, with 17 bases spanning the gap. Germline CDR1 reads MDHEN; CDR2 reads SYDVKM. As DNA, the CDR3 is TGTGCCAGCAGTTCACCCTCCAGCGGCATATACGAGCAGTACTTC. As protein: CASSSPSSGIYEQYF. The variable domain in full, with the rest retrieved from reference TRBV28 and TRBJ2-7, is DVKVTQSSRYLVKRTGEKVFLECVQDMDHENMFWYRQDPGLGLRLIYFSYDVKMKEKGDIPEGYSVSREKKERFSLILESASTNQTSMYLCASSSPSSGIYEQYFGPGTRLTVT.

Only a few counts were recorded for this clonotype. This chain joins TRBV9 and TRBJ2-5, with D tentatively TRBD2 (6 bases). Trimming cost V 0 bases and J 4 bases, with 10 bases left between them. The CDR3 sequence is 14 residues long. CDR1 and CDR2 from the germline V gene are SGDLS and YYNGEE. CDR3 in amino acids: CASSVDPGGETQYF. As DNA, the CDR3 is TGTGCCAGCAGCGTAGACCCCGGGGGAGAGACCCAGTACTTC.